The 20 T cell receptor beta chains reported below all come from one sample, sequenced in a study of shared clonotypes between healthy human individuals (dated by TCRdb to the early 2020s). The library was produced with the immunoSEQ multiplex PCR assay. Here the immuneACCESS table is served through TCRdb, limited to in-frame sequences with V and J called. Missing clones are a known gap in these copies; in checked studies unresolved V genes cover under half, and the rest lacks a known reason. The sample table records just over 2,000,000 clones; about 95% of these occur just once. About 1.1% of the sample goes to the ten largest clones. CD8 naive samples consisted of CD45RO-negative cells that were positively selected for CCR7, yielding a CD45RA+CCR7+ population without TemRA cells. The sequenced sample was naive CD8+ T cells sorted from blood. Read against the paper, the sample's cell subset or site label means: CD45RA+CCR7+. These receptor sequences come from a man between 18 and 35 years old in good health.

The gene calls are TRBV7-2 and TRBJ1-1; 8 positions agree with TRBD1. The germline CDR1 and CDR2 sequences are SGHTA and FQGNSA. J lost 3 bases, V lost 5 bases, and 20 bases had no gene match. There are 19 residues in the CDR3. The CDR3 loop is CASSANLPGQAVLDTEAFF. The CDR3 DNA follows: TGTGCCAGCAGCGCAAACCTTCCGGGACAGGCAGTACTCGACACTGAAGCTTTCTTT.

The chain has TRBV5-6 and TRBJ1-4, with D hard to call. The CDR3 has 16 residues. V lost 1 base and J 2 bases, leaving 12 bases between the germline ends. Germline-derived CDR1 and CDR2 are SGHDT and YYEEEE. Here the CDR3 DNA reads TGTGCCAGCAGCTTGTCGACTCTCGGCACTAATGAAAAACTGTTTTTT. Residues: CASSLSTLGTNEKLFF.

The chain uses TRBV30 and TRBJ2-7, with TRBD1 matching over 7 bases. Germline CDR1 and CDR2: GTSNPN and SVGIG (reference sequence). There are 14 residues in the CDR3. V lost 2 bases and J lost 3; bases outside the gene matches: 7. This chain's CDR3 is CAWSPRQGSYEQYF. The CDR3, as DNA: TGTGCCTGGAGTCCGCGACAGGGTAGCTACGAGCAGTACTTC.

In its sample, this clone was seen once. This CDR3 is also generated by other DNA sequences in the sample. V usage is TRBV7-9 and J usage is TRBJ2-7; 7 nucleotides match TRBD1. Germline lookup yields CDR1 SEHNR and CDR2 FQNEAQ (reference sequence). V gave up 5 bases and J gave up 0 bases; unmatched junction bases: 4. This CDR3 is built from 14 residues. In nucleotides, the CDR3 is TGTGCCAGCAGCACGACAGGGAGCTCCTACGAGCAGTACTTC. Translation gives CASSTTGSSYEQYF.

The rearrangement uses TRBV5-1 and TRBJ2-7; D call uncertain. This CDR3 has 12 amino acids. Germline V CDR1 and CDR2: SGHRS, YFSETQ. V lost 2 bases and J 4 bases, leaving 7 bases between the germline ends. The CDR3 DNA is TGCGCCAGCAGCTTCGCGACGTACGAGCAGTACTTC. Its protein is CASSFATYEQYF. Full variable domain (missing parts from reference TRBV5-1 and TRBJ2-7): KAGVTQTPRYLIKTRGQQVTLSCSPISGHRSVSWYQQTPGQGLQFLFEYFSETQRNKGNFPGRFSGRQFSNSRSEMNVSTLELGDSALYLCASSFATYEQYFGPGTRLTVT.

This rearrangement joins TRBV4-1 to TRBJ2-4, with D possibly called TRBD1 or TRBD2 (6 bases each). Between the trimmed V and J ends, which lost 2 bases and 1 base, there was a span of 15 bases. CDR1 is MGHRA and CDR2 is YSYEKL in the germline V gene. This CDR3 spans 17 amino acids. CDR3 sequence reads: CASSQRSPGAAKNIQYF. The CDR3 DNA reads as TGCGCCAGCAGCCAAAGAAGTCCGGGGGCGGCCAAAAACATTCAGTACTTC.

The J gene is TRBJ2-5, the V gene TRBV5-1, with 14 bases fitting TRBD2. Per germline, CDR1 SGHRS and CDR2 YFSETQ. V lost 1 base and J lost 2; bases outside the gene matches: 13. This CDR3 is built from 20 residues. CDR3 bases: TGCGCCAGCAGCTTGTCCGGGACTAGCGGGAGTGTATATGGGCAAGAGACCCAGTACTTC. Protein: CASSLSGTSGSVYGQETQYF. Full variable domain (rest looked up from reference TRBV5-1 and TRBJ2-5): KAGVTQTPRYLIKTRGQQVTLSCSPISGHRSVSWYQQTPGQGLQFLFEYFSETQRNKGNFPGRFSGRQFSNSRSEMNVSTLELGDSALYLCASSLSGTSGSVYGQETQYFGPGTRLLVL.

As concerns this clone: This may be a read error: a much more frequent sequence differs by one nucleotide. This sample also contains other DNA sequences that code for the same CDR3. The chain uses TRBV30 and TRBJ1-1; TRBD1 might be the D (5 bases). Germline CDR1 and CDR2: GTSNPN and SVGIG (reference sequence). There are 13 residues in the CDR3. The V end was cut by 0 bases, the J end by 1 base, with 6 bases between. The CDR3 reads CAWSVQGNTEAFF. In nucleotides, the CDR3 is TGTGCCTGGAGTGTTCAGGGGAACACTGAAGCTTTCTTT.

The chain employs TRBV10-3 and TRBJ2-1; 10 nucleotides agree with TRBD2. From germline, CDR1 is ENHRY and CDR2 SYGVKD. The CDR3 is made up of 20 amino acids. The V gene end was trimmed by 2 bases and the J gene end by 0 bases; junction bases not matched to a gene: 13. The CDR3 DNA is TGTGCCATCAGTGAGAGTCCGGGACTAGCGACCTCAAACTCCTACAATGAGCAGTTCTTC. It specifies CAISESPGLATSNSYNEQFF.

V is TRBV9 and J is TRBJ1-1; 7 positions agree with TRBD1. The ends lost 3 bases at V and 2 bases at J; junction bases unmatched: 4. The germline gives CDR1 SGDLS, CDR2 YYNGEE. The CDR3 is made up of 14 amino acids. CDR3 in amino acids: CASSGRQGNTEAFF. In DNA form, the CDR3 reads TGTGCCAGCAGCGGGCGACAGGGTAACACTGAAGCTTTCTTT. Supplemented by reference TRBV9 and TRBJ1-1, the full variable domain reads DSGVTQTPKHLITATGQRVTLRCSPRSGDLSVYWYQQSLDQGLQFLIQYYNGEERAKGNILERFSAQQFPDLHSELNLSSLELGDSALYFCASSGRQGNTEAFFGQGTRLTVV.

The chain has TRBV12-5 and TRBJ2-7; 11 bases line up with TRBD1. This CDR3 contains 18 residues. With 1 base clipped from V and 7 bases from J, the junction kept 15 bases outside the gene matches. Germline lookup yields CDR1 LGHNT and CDR2 FRNRAP. The CDR3 nucleotides are TGTGCTAGTGGTTTGGCGGGACAGGGGGTTTTTATGGGCTGGGAGCAGTACTTC. Residues: CASGLAGQGVFMGWEQYF.

This clone was detected only a few times. This chain links TRBV10-2 with TRBJ1-2, with 7 bases fitting TRBD1. The CDR3 is 12 residues long. Germline CDR1 and CDR2: WSHSY and SAAADI. After removal of 3 bases from V and 8 bases from J, the junction contained 3 bases not matched to a gene. This CDR3 is CASSDLQGGYTF. The CDR3 nucleotides are TGCGCCAGCAGTGACCTACAGGGGGGCTACACCTTC.

The chain is built from TRBV6-1 and TRBJ2-4; 10 bases align to TRBD1. The CDR3 consists of 12 residues. Trimming removed 6 bases from V and 10 bases from J; junction bases left unmatched: 3. Germline loops: CDR1 MNHNS, CDR2 SASEGT. The CDR3 nucleotides read TGTGCCAGCAGAGGGGGACAGGGGATTCAGTACTTC. It encodes CASRGGQGIQYF.

This clone was seen a single time. V gene TRBV4-2 combines with J gene TRBJ2-7, with TRBD2 identical over 13 bases. The junction had 10 bases not matched to a gene; V was cut back by 1 base and J by 7 bases. The CDR3 length is 17 residues. Germline V gives CDR1 LGHNA, CDR2 YNFKEQ. The CDR3 sequence: CASSQADGLAGVYEQYF. The CDR3 DNA sequence: TGTGCCAGCAGCCAAGCAGATGGACTAGCGGGGGTTTATGAGCAGTACTTC.

A remark on this clone: Other DNA sequences of this sample code for an identical CDR3. The J gene is TRBJ2-7, the V gene TRBV4-3, with 13 nucleotides matching TRBD2. J was trimmed by 1 base and V by 3 bases; bases with no gene match: 0. This CDR3 has 15 residues. Germline values: CDR1 LGHNA, CDR2 YSLEER. The CDR3, as DNA: TGCGCCAGCAGCCAGGGACTAGCGGGATCCTACGAGCAGTACTTC. Amino acids: CASSQGLAGSYEQYF.

About this clone: The sample carries other DNA sequences with the same CDR3. CDR3 bases: TGTGCCAGCAGTTTCGGCAAGTCCTACGAGCAGTACTTC. Its translation is CASSFGKSYEQYF. This chain joins TRBV27 and TRBJ2-7; no reliable D call. V was trimmed by 3 bases and J by 1 base, leaving 7 bases between them. The CDR3 has 13 amino acids. Germline CDR1 reads MNHEY; CDR2 reads SMNVEV (reference sequence).

The chain is built from TRBV7-6 and TRBJ2-7; TRBD1 matches 7 bases. Germline V CDR1 and CDR2: SGHVS, FNYEAQ. V shed 6 bases and J 0 bases; nucleotides not matched to a gene: 8. The CDR3 has 15 residues. In DNA form, the CDR3 reads TGTGCCAGCAGTTACCGACAGGGACACTCCTACGAGCAGTACTTC. This translates into CASSYRQGHSYEQYF.

The CDR3 sequence is CASSLGTGKSYEQYF. DNA of the CDR3: TGTGCCAGCAGCTTGGGAACCGGGAAGAGCTACGAGCAGTACTTC. The rearrangement links TRBV11-2 to TRBJ2-7; TRBD2 is a possible D gene (5 bases). The germline gives CDR1 SGHAT, CDR2 FQNNGV. V gave up 3 bases and J gave up 3 bases, with 15 bases separating them. CDR3 size: 15 residues.

As concerns this clone: At the DNA level, this CDR3 is encoded by other sequences in the same sample as well. V and J are TRBV7-9 and TRBJ2-5; D is possibly TRBD2 (5 bases). V lost 5 bases to trimming and J lost 2 bases, with 12 bases between them. The germline V gene encodes CDR1 SEHNR and CDR2 FQNEAQ (reference sequence). There are 14 residues in the CDR3. The CDR3 reads CASSLDGDQETQYF. CDR3 nucleotides: TGTGCCAGCAGCCTGGACGGGGATCAAGAGACCCAGTACTTC.

The chain has TRBV9 and TRBJ2-5, with a weak D call TRBD2 (5 bases). CDR1 SGDLS and CDR2 YYNGEE come from the germline V gene. V lost 0 bases and J lost 4, with 10 bases in between. The CDR3 runs 14 residues. The CDR3 loop is CASSVGGLLETQYF. Written as DNA, the CDR3 is TGTGCCAGCAGCGTAGGAGGGCTATTAGAGACCCAGTACTTC.